This T cell receptor (beta chain) was sequenced for a study of blood T cell repertoires in COVID-19. Whole-study context: The United States, Italy and Spain provided the acute and convalescent COVID-19 samples.

In the authors' methods: It was from reference gene primer amplification that nucleated cell counts were estimated. The data were produced by immunoSEQ multiplex PCR, yet TCRdb's version contains in-frame clones alone and is incomplete. Clone size and the V and J calls come from that table; the DNA yielded D and trimming. Counted here are more than 60,000 clones, 89% occurring once; the ten biggest clones make up about 5%. The CDR3 extends over 15 amino acids. Per the germline V gene, CDR1 is SGDLS and CDR2 is YYNGEE. Losses at the gene ends were 4 bases for V and 6 bases for J; bases not matched to a gene: 10.

V is TRBV9 and J is TRBJ1-1; TRBD1 matches 9 bases. The sample was peripheral blood. This TCR was sampled from a woman aged 45 to 65 with active COVID-19. The CDR3 spells CASSPRTGADSEAFF. CDR3 nucleotides: TGTGCCAGCAGCCCTAGGACAGGGGCCGATTCTGAAGCTTTCTTT.